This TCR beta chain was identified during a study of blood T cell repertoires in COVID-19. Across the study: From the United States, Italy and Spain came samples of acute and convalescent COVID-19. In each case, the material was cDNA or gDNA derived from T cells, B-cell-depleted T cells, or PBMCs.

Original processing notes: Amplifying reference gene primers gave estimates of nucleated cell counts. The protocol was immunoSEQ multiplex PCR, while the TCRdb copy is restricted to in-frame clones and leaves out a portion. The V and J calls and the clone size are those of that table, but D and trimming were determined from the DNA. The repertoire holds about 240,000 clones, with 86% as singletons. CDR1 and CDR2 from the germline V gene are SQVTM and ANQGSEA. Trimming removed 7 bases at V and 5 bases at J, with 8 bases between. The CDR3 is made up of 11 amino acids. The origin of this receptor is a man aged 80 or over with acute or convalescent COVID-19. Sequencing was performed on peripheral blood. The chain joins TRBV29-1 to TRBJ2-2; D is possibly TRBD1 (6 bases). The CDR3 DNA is TGCAGCGGACAGGAGACCGGGGAGCTGTTTTTT. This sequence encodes CSGQETGELFF.